The 25 T cell receptor beta chains listed next were all sequenced from one sample in a study of Ad26.COV2.S vaccination and SARS-CoV-2 variants. Clones were read by immunoSEQ multiplex PCR, and TCRdb kept only the in-frame ones, dropping some. In the table there are around 320,000 clones, about 82% of which are singletons. Treatment of the sample: approximately 18 received Ad26.COV2.S at low or high dose, single or two shots; a few received placebo; per-sample allocation not given. On day 63 after the first injection, vaccine and placebo recipients gave samples. Sample: peripheral blood, taken in a trial of Ad26.COV2.S vaccine versus placebo. These receptors were collected from a person between 18 and 59 years old who received the Ad26.COV2.S COVID-19 vaccine or a placebo.

Here the CDR3 reads CAWRGGRQVLNYGYTF. The DNA of the CDR3 is TGTGCCTGGAGAGGGGGGAGACAGGTCCTTAACTATGGCTACACCTTC. The chain uses TRBV30 and TRBJ1-2, with a possible D match to TRBD1 (6 bases). Per the germline V gene, CDR1 is GTSNPN and CDR2 is SVGIG (reference sequence). V lost 3 bases and J lost 1, with 18 bases in between. CDR3 size: 16 residues.

The V call is TRBV5-1, the J call TRBJ1-1, with D possibly TRBD1 on 6 matching bases. Between the trimmed V and J ends, which lost 3 bases and 3 bases, there was a span of 15 bases. The CDR3 length is 15 residues. Germline V CDR1 and CDR2: SGHRS, YFSETQ. In DNA form, the CDR3 reads TGCGCCAGCAGCTCCCGTACAGGGTCGGACACTGAAGCTTTCTTT. Protein: CASSSRTGSDTEAFF.

This clone was seen once. V and J are TRBV7-2 and TRBJ1-4, with no clear D. The CDR3 covers 14 residues. With 4 bases removed from V and 5 bases from J, the gap between germline ends came to 11 bases. Looked up from germline, CDR1 is SGHTA and CDR2 is FQGNSA. The CDR3 sequence: CASSSGVRNEKLFF. CDR3 bases: TGTGCCAGCAGCTCAGGTGTGAGAAATGAAAAACTGTTTTTT.

The gene calls are TRBV5-6 and TRBJ1-6, with 9 bases that match TRBD1. The CDR3 spans 16 residues. Germline V gene lookup returns CDR1 SGHDT and CDR2 YYEEEE. J gave up 7 bases and V 4 bases, and 9 bases lay outside the gene matches. The CDR3 region is CASSRDPGTGNSPLHF. CDR3 in DNA: TGTGCCAGCAGCCGGGACCCCGGGACAGGGAATTCACCCCTCCACTTT.

A single count supports this clone. The chain is built from TRBV3-1 (or the pseudogene TRBV3-2) and TRBJ2-1, with D hard to call. The CDR3 is 12 amino acids. The germline V gene encodes CDR1 LGHDT and CDR2 YNNKEL (reference sequence). V lost 0 bases, J lost 6 bases, and 3 bases lay in between. The CDR3 sequence is CASSQEFNEQFF. The CDR3 DNA sequence: TGTGCCAGCAGCCAAGAGTTCAATGAGCAGTTCTTC.

V and J are TRBV7-6 and TRBJ2-2, with D unclear. From germline, CDR1 is SGHVS and CDR2 FNYEAQ. This CDR3 has 13 residues. With 5 bases removed from V and 4 bases from J, the gap between germline ends came to 8 bases. CDR3 nucleotides: TGTGCCAGCAGCCCAAGGGCCACCGGGGAGCTGTTTTTT. It codes for CASSPRATGELFF.

This clone was seen a few times. The CDR3 region is CASSSREGGNTIYF. Written as DNA, the CDR3 is TGTGCCAGCAGCTCCAGGGAAGGTGGAAACACCATATATTTT. The rearrangement uses TRBV7-8 and TRBJ1-3, with D possibly TRBD1 on 5 matching bases. The CDR3 spans 14 residues. Germline V gene lookup returns CDR1 SGHVS and CDR2 FQNEAQ. V was trimmed by 4 bases and J by 3 bases, leaving 10 bases between them. Filled out from reference TRBV7-8 and TRBJ1-3, the complete variable domain reads GAGVSQSPRYKVAKRGQDVALRCDPISGHVSLFWYQQALGQGPEFLTYFQNEAQLDKSGLPSDRFFAERPEGSVSTLKIQRTQQEDSAVYLCASSSREGGNTIYFGEGSWLTVV.

The rearrangement uses TRBV6-2 or TRBV6-3 and TRBJ2-7, with D perhaps TRBD2 (5 bases). Germline V gives CDR1 MNHEY, CDR2 SVGEGT. The V and J ends lost 2 bases and 1 base respectively, with 9 bases between them. CDR3 length: 14 amino acids. CDR3 loop: CASSYDYPSYEQYF. CDR3 in DNA: TGTGCCAGCAGTTACGACTACCCATCCTACGAGCAGTACTTC.

This chain connects TRBV4-1 to TRBJ1-1, with a weak D call TRBD1 (5 bases). This CDR3 is built from 18 residues. Per the germline V gene, CDR1 is MGHRA and CDR2 is YSYEKL. V was cut by 1 base and J by 2 bases, with 20 bases left in between. The CDR3 is CASSQGSTRGIKNTEAFF. The CDR3 DNA follows: TGCGCCAGCAGCCAAGGTAGCACGAGGGGTATCAAAAACACTGAAGCTTTCTTT.

V and J are TRBV7-9 and TRBJ1-6; D may be TRBD1 (5 bases). The germline gives CDR1 SEHNR, CDR2 FQNEAQ (reference sequence). The CDR3 extends over 15 amino acids. V was pared by 6 bases and J by 9 bases, with 18 bases between. This chain's CDR3 is CASRGGPPNSSPLHF. The CDR3 DNA follows: TGTGCCAGCAGGGGGGGTCCTCCAAATTCTTCACCCCTCCACTTT.

In its sample, this clone was seen a few times. The gene calls are TRBV9 and TRBJ1-6; D is unclear. This CDR3 contains 13 residues. Deletions cut 2 bases from V and 5 bases from J, with 5 bases between. The germline CDR1 and CDR2 sequences are SGDLS and YYNGEE. The CDR3 sequence is CASSVGNNSPLHF. In DNA form, the CDR3 reads TGTGCCAGCAGCGTTGGGAATAATTCACCCCTCCACTTT.

As regards this clone: An end of the junction does not agree with germline; a read error may underlie this. The chain has TRBV5-8 and TRBJ2-7, with 8 bases matching TRBD1. The CDR3 length is 15 residues. CDR1 SGHTS and CDR2 YDEGEE come from the germline V gene. The DNA of the CDR3 is TGTGCCAGCACCTTGACAGGGGTAAGCTCCTACGAGCAGTACTTC. The encoded protein is CASTLTGVSSYEQYF.

J is TRBJ1-3 and V is TRBV4-3; 8 bases align to TRBD1. The CDR3 covers 15 residues. Germline V CDR1 and CDR2: LGHNA, YSLEER. Trimming cost V 3 bases and J 3 bases; bases outside gene matches: 4. The CDR3 region has the DNA TGCGCCAGCAGCCACGACAGGGGAGGTGGAAACACCATATATTTT. Its protein is CASSHDRGGGNTIYF.

This chain links TRBV6-5 with TRBJ1-6, with D perhaps matching TRBD1 (5 bases). The CDR3 has 15 residues. V was pared by 2 bases and J by 4 bases, with 9 bases between. Germline CDR1 is MNHEY and CDR2 is SVGAGI. The CDR3 region has the DNA TGTGCCAGCAGTTACAGGCAGGGTTATAATTCACCCCTCCACTTT. This codes for CASSYRQGYNSPLHF.

The V call is TRBV10-1, the J call TRBJ2-7; the D gene is possibly TRBD2 (7 bases). CDR3 length: 17 amino acids. Trimming shortened V by 9 bases and J by 4 bases, and 28 bases separated the two germline ends. Germline CDR1 reads WNHNN; CDR2 reads SYGVQD (reference sequence). CDR3 loop: CARLGPWGGRAVYEQYF. In DNA, the CDR3 is TGCGCCAGATTAGGTCCCTGGGGGGGGCGTGCTGTTTACGAGCAGTACTTC.

The chain uses TRBV5-6 and TRBJ1-3; D might be TRBD1 (5 bases). Deletions cut 4 bases from V and 0 bases from J, with 14 bases between. The CDR3 has 16 residues. Germline CDR1 SGHDT, CDR2 YYEEEE. CDR3 protein: CASSIGTPRSGNTIYF. For the CDR3, the DNA is TGTGCCAGCAGCATTGGGACTCCACGCTCTGGAAACACCATATATTTT. The complete variable domain, with remaining parts taken from reference TRBV5-6 and TRBJ1-3, reads DAGVTQSPTHLIKTRGQQVTLRCSPKSGHDTVSWYQQALGQGPQFIFQYYEEEERQRGNFPDRFSGHQFPNYSSELNVNALLLGDSALYLCASSIGTPRSGNTIYFGEGSWLTVV.

The chain has TRBV24-1 and TRBJ2-3, with a weak D call TRBD1 (6 bases). Germline CDR1 KGHDR, CDR2 SFDVKD. The CDR3 is 13 residues long. V gave up 5 bases and J gave up 5 bases, with 10 bases separating them. CDR3 residues: CATSAIQGDTQYF. The CDR3 region has the DNA TGTGCCACCAGTGCTATACAGGGAGATACGCAGTATTTT.

The chain carries TRBV20-1 and TRBJ2-5; D unclear. The CDR3 has 10 residues. Trimming took off 7 bases at V and 4 bases at J, with 7 bases between the two ends. CDR1 and CDR2 from the germline V gene are DFQATT and SNEGSKA (reference sequence). The CDR3 coding sequence is TGCAGTGTGAGTAGAGAGACCCAGTACTTC. Translating it yields CSVSRETQYF.

This clone has just a few counts. The rearrangement links TRBV6-1 to TRBJ1-2; 8 bases are shared with TRBD1. J was trimmed by 7 bases and V by 4 bases; bases with no gene match: 17. The CDR3 runs to 17 residues. Germline CDR1 reads MNHNS; CDR2 reads SASEGT. The CDR3 loop is CASSALGQGIPRSGYTF. The CDR3 bases are TGTGCCAGCAGTGCCCTAGGACAGGGTATTCCTAGAAGTGGCTACACCTTC.

The chain uses TRBV2 and TRBJ2-1; 8 bases align to TRBD2. This CDR3 has 17 residues. Looked up from germline, CDR1 is SNHLY and CDR2 is FYNNEI. Trimming took 5 bases from V and 3 from J; bases not matched to a gene: 12. The CDR3: CASSHPGGPGIYNEQFF. CDR3 nucleotides: TGTGCCAGCAGTCACCCGGGGGGGCCCGGTATCTACAATGAGCAGTTCTTC.

The V call is TRBV10-3, the J call TRBJ2-7, with D possibly being TRBD2 (7 bases). The CDR3 extends over 13 amino acids. Germline V gene data show CDR1 as ENHRY and CDR2 as SYGVKD. Trimming took off 11 bases at V and 2 bases at J, with 16 bases between the two ends. CDR3: CAGGGGPPYEQYF. CDR3 nucleotides: TGTGCCGGGGGAGGGGGACCCCCCTACGAGCAGTACTTC.

The rearrangement links TRBV6-6 to TRBJ1-5; D is unclear. V lost 4 bases and J 5 bases, leaving 9 bases between the germline ends. The CDR3 is made up of 13 amino acids. Germline-derived CDR1 and CDR2 are MNHNY and SVGAGI (reference sequence). CDR3 amino acids: CASSFRADQPQHF. CDR3 nucleotide sequence: TGTGCCAGCAGTTTTAGGGCAGATCAGCCCCAGCATTTT.

The J gene is TRBJ2-4, the V gene TRBV7-8; the D call may be TRBD1 or TRBD2 (5 bases each). The CDR3 is 14 amino acids. V gave up 5 bases and J gave up 8 bases, with 16 bases separating them. The V gene's germline CDR1 is SGHVS and CDR2 FQNEAQ. The CDR3 region is CASSQAGAPDIQYF. CDR3 coding DNA: TGTGCCAGCAGCCAGGCCGGGGCCCCGGACATTCAGTACTTC.

In regard to this clone: An end of the junction differs from the germline gene, which may be a read error. The chain couples TRBV4-1 to TRBJ1-1; D may be TRBD1 (5 bases). The CDR3 sequence is 16 residues long. Germline V gene sequence: CDR1 MGHRA, CDR2 YSYEKL. In DNA form, the CDR3 reads TGCGCCAGCACCCAAGGGGAGAGGGGTAGGAACACTGAAGCTTTCTTT. It codes for CASTQGERGRNTEAFF.

V gene TRBV5-1 combines with J gene TRBJ2-2, with 16 bases matching TRBD2. Per germline, CDR1 SGHRS and CDR2 YFSETQ. CDR3 length: 17 residues. J was trimmed by 7 bases and V by 3 bases; bases with no gene match: 6. In nucleotides, the CDR3 is TGCGCCAGCAGCTCCGGGACTAGCGGGGGGGCACGCGGGGAGCTGTTTTTT. It yields the protein CASSSGTSGGARGELFF.